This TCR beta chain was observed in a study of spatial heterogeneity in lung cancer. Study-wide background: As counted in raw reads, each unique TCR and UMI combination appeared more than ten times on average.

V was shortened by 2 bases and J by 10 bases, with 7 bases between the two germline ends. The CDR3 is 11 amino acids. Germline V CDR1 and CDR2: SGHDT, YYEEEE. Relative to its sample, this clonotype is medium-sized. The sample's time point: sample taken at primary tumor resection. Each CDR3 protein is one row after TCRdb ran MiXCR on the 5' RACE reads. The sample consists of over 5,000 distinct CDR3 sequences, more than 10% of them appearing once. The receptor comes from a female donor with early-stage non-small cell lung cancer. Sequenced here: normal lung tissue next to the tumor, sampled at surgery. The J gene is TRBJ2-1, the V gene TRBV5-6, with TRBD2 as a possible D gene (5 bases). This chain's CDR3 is CASSLWREQFF. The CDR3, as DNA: TGTGCCAGCAGCTTATGGAGGGAGCAGTTCTTC.